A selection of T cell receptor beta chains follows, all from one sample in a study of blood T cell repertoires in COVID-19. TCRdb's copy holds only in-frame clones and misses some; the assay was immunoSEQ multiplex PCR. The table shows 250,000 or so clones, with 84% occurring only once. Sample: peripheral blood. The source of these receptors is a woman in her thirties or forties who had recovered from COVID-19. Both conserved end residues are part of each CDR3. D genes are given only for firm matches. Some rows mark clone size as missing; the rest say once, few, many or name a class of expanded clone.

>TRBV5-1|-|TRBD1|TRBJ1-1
CASSSSTGIATEAFF
TGCGCCAGCAGCTCCTCGACAGGGATCGCCACTGAAGCTTTCTTT
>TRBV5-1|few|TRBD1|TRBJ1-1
CASSRQGISTEAFF
TGCGCCAGCAGCAGACAGGGGATTAGCACTGAAGCTTTCTTT
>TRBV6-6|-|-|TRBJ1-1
CASSIERHNTEAFF
TGTGCCAGCAGTATAGAAAGACATAACACTGAAGCTTTCTTT
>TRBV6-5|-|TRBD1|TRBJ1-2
CASRETGGIYGYTF
TGTGCCAGCAGAGAGACAGGGGGGATCTATGGCTACACCTTC
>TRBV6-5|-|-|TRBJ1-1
CASSFPGSPLSEAFF
TGTGCCAGCAGTTTTCCCGGGTCACCGTTATCTGAAGCTTTCTTT
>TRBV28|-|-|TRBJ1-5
CASRNRGGLGNQPQHF
TGTGCCAGCAGGAATCGAGGGGGTTTAGGCAATCAGCCCCAGCATTTT
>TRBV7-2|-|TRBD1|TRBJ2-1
CASSSKTGTVYNEQFF
TGTGCCAGCAGCTCCAAGACCGGGACAGTCTACAATGAGCAGTTCTTC
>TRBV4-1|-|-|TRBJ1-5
CASSQGDMEGNQPQHF
TGCGCCAGCAGCCAAGGTGACATGGAGGGCAATCAGCCCCAGCATTTT
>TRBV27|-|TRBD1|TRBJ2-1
CASMRRTGLNEQFF
TGTGCCAGCATGAGGAGGACAGGGCTTAATGAGCAGTTCTTC
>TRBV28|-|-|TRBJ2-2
CASSLKNSKVFF
TGTGCCAGCAGTTTGAAGAACTCCAAAGTGTTTTTT
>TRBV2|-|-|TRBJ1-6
CASSVDGRGYPLHF
TGTGCCAGCAGTGTAGACGGCAGGGGTTACCCCCTCCACTTT
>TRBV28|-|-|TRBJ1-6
CATLGGVGNSPLHF
TGTGCCACTCTGGGAGGGGTCGGTAATTCACCCCTCCACTTT
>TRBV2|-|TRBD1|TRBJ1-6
CASTPGQGAYNSPLHF
TGTGCCAGCACTCCGGGACAGGGGGCCTATAATTCACCCCTCCACTTT
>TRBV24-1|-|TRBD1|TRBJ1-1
CATSDLGTGAFF
TGTGCCACCAGTGATTTGGGGACAGGGGCTTTCTTT
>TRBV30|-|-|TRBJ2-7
CAWSVIWGGEQYF
TGTGCCTGGAGTGTAATATGGGGAGGCGAGCAGTACTTC
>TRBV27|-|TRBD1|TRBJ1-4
CASRGGRNNEKLFF
TGTGCCAGCAGAGGGGGCAGAAATAATGAAAAACTGTTTTTT
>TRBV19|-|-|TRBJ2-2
CASSSPGETGELFF
TGTGCCAGTAGCTCTCCCGGGGAGACCGGGGAGCTGTTTTTT
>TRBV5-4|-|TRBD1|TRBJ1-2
CASSVDRGFDGYTF
TGTGCCAGCAGCGTGGACAGGGGGTTTGATGGCTACACCTTC
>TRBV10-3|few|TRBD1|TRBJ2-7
CAISDTKQGNYEQYF
TGTGCCATCAGTGATACGAAACAGGGGAACTACGAGCAGTACTTC
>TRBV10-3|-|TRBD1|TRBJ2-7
CAIKTGTADFEQYF
TGTGCCATTAAAACCGGGACAGCGGATTTCGAGCAGTACTTC
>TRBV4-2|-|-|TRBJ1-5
CASSQVWQGSEPQHF
TGTGCCAGCAGCCAAGTCTGGCAGGGAAGTGAGCCCCAGCATTTT
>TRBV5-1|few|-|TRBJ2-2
CASVAFPPQTGELFF
TGCGCCAGCGTCGCTTTCCCCCCGCAGACCGGGGAGCTGTTTTTT
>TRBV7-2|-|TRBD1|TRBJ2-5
CASSRDRTQETQYF
TGTGCCAGCAGCCGGGACAGGACTCAAGAGACCCAGTACTTC
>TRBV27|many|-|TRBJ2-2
CASVEAPSSGELFF
TGTGCCAGCGTAGAGGCCCCGAGCAGCGGGGAGCTGTTTTTT
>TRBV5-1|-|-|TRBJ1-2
CASSLSAGRNYGYTF
TGCGCCAGCAGCTTGTCTGCAGGGAGGAACTATGGCTACACCTTC
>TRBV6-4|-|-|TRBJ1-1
CASSDSKTENTEAFF
TGTGCCAGCAGTGACTCCAAGACAGAGAACACTGAAGCTTTCTTT
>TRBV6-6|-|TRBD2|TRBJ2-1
CASSQTSGGSRSNEQFF
TGTGCCAGCAGTCAGACTAGCGGGGGGTCGCGTTCCAATGAGCAGTTCTTC
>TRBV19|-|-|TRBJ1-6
CASSIELRESPLHF
TGTGCCAGTAGTATAGAGCTTAGGGAGTCACCCCTCCACTTT
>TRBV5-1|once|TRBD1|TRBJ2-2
CASSSMGQRNGELFF
TGCGCCAGCAGCTCCATGGGACAGCGGAACGGGGAGCTGTTTTTT
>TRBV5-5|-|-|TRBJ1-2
CASSPDTYYGYTF
TGTGCCAGCAGCCCTGACACCTACTATGGCTACACCTTC
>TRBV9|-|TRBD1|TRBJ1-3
CASSVDRADFAGNTIYF
TGTGCCAGCAGCGTGGACAGGGCCGATTTCGCTGGAAACACCATATATTTT
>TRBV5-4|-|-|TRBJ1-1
CASSSLTEGEGAFF
TGTGCCAGCAGCTCGTTGACAGAAGGGGAGGGAGCTTTCTTT
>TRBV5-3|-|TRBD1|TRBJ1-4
CARSLAGQSSTNEKLFF
TGTGCCAGAAGCTTGGCGGGACAGTCTTCAACTAATGAAAAACTGTTTTTT
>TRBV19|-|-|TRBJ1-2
CASSFSGQYGYTF
TGTGCCAGTAGTTTTTCGGGACAATATGGCTACACCTTC
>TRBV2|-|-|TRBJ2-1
CASSEAQGARSSYNEQFF
TGTGCCAGCAGTGAAGCACAAGGGGCCCGGAGCTCCTACAATGAGCAGTTCTTC
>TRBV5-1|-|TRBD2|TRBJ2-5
CASSHPGGETQYF
TGCGCCAGCAGCCACCCGGGGGGGGAGACCCAGTACTTC
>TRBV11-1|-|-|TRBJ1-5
CASSYRGNQPQHF
TGTGCCAGCAGCTACCGGGGCAATCAGCCCCAGCATTTT
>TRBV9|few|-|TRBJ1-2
CASSGRLSTHGYTF
TGTGCCAGCAGCGGGCGACTAAGTACCCATGGCTACACCTTC
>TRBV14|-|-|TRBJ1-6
CASSPRINSPLHF
TGTGCCAGCAGCCCTAGAATTAATTCACCCCTCCACTTT
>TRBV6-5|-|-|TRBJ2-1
CASSSSGILNEQFF
TGTGCCAGCAGTTCCTCCGGGATCCTCAATGAGCAGTTCTTC
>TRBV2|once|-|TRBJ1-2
CASMLTDSLYGYTF
TGTGCCAGTATGTTGACAGATTCCCTCTATGGCTACACCTTC
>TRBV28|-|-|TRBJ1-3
CASRGPGGVGNTIYF
TGTGCCAGCAGAGGACCTGGAGGTGTGGGAAACACCATATATTTT
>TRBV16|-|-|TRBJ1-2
CASSQSGRGRHSNYGYTF
TGTGCCAGCAGCCAATCGGGGAGAGGTAGACATTCTAACTATGGCTACACCTTC